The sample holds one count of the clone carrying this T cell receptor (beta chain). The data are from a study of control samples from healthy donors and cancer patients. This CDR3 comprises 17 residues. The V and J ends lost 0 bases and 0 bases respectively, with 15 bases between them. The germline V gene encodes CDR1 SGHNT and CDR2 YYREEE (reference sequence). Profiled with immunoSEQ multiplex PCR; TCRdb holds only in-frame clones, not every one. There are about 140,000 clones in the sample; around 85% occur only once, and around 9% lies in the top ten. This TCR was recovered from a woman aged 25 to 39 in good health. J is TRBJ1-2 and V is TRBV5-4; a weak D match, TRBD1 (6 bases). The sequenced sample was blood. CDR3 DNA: TGTGCCAGCAGCTTGGGGGCAGGGGCCGGAGCTAACTATGGCTACACCTTC. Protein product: CASSLGAGAGANYGYTF.